This is a list of T cell receptor beta chains from one sample in a study of CD8+CD57+ T cells in acquired aplastic anemia. A single record per CDR3 protein comes from TCRdb applying MiXCR to the reads. Of 95,000 to 150,000 distinct CDR3 sequences listed, roughly 40% are singletons. Sequencing was performed on sorted CD4+, CD8+, or CD8+CD57+ T cells (not recorded which) from PBMCs. These receptors originate from a human donor with aplastic anemia. Both conserved end residues are part of each CDR3. The D gene is left open where the match is weak. The size of a clone is reported for some rows only, either as once, few or many, or as a class for expanded clones.

.	15	.	TRBV7-3	TRBJ2-1	CASSFSASSYNEQSF	TGTGCCAGCAGCTTTTCGGCCAGCTCCTACAATGAGCAGTCCTTT
.	16	TRBD2	TRBV20-1	TRBJ2-2	CSARSSGGSGGGELFF	TGCAGTGCTAGAAGTAGCGGGGGGTCTGGGGGCGGGGAGCTGTTTTTT
many	14	.	TRBV7-2	TRBJ2-5	CASSSPGAQETQYF	TGTGCCAGCAGTTCACCGGGGGCACAAGAGACCCAGTACTTC
.	13	TRBD2	TRBV7-2	TRBJ2-7	CASRQRGDYEQYF	TGTGCCAGCAGACAGCGGGGGGACTACGAGCAGTACTTC
.	14	.	TRBV20-1	TRBJ1-5	CSARAPDRAQPQHF	TGCAGTGCTAGAGCCCCGGACAGAGCTCAGCCCCAGCATTTT
many	13	.	TRBV6-2/TRBV6-3	TRBJ1-2	CASSIQEFHGYTF	TGTGCCAGCAGTATTCAGGAATTTCATGGCTACACCTTC
few	14	TRBD1	TRBV7-9	TRBJ1-6	CASSSEDRASPLHF	TGTGCCAGCAGCTCAGAGGACAGGGCTTCACCCCTCCACTTT
many	18	.	TRBV19	TRBJ2-7	CASTITLGQGAESYEQYF	TGTGCCAGTACCATCACCCTTGGGCAGGGAGCAGAATCCTACGAGCAGTACTTC
.	12	TRBD1	TRBV10-3	TRBJ2-5	CATTGAEETQYF	TGTGCCACAACAGGGGCGGAAGAGACCCAGTACTTC
many	14	.	TRBV19	TRBJ1-5	CATRGSVPNQPQHF	TGTGCCACTAGGGGGTCAGTTCCTAATCAGCCCCAGCATTTT
many	15	TRBD1	TRBV7-2	TRBJ1-2	CASSVRTGEDYGYTF	TGTGCCAGCAGCGTACGGACAGGGGAGGACTATGGCTACACCTTC
many	17	TRBD1	TRBV5-1	TRBJ2-7	CASSSVAMTGGSYEQYF	TGCGCCAGCAGCTCTGTCGCCATGACAGGGGGCTCCTACGAGCAGTACTTC
.	17	TRBD2	TRBV14	TRBJ2-5	CASSQGGSGGSQETQYF	TGTGCCAGCAGCCAAGGGGGTAGCGGGGGGTCCCAAGAGACCCAGTACTTC
.	13	.	TRBV10-1	TRBJ2-5	CASSHQGLETQYF	TGCGCCAGCTCGCACCAGGGGTTGGAGACCCAGTACTTC
.	13	.	TRBV15	TRBJ1-4	CATSRDRGPDQVF	TGTGCCACCAGCAGAGATAGAGGGCCCGACCAAGTATTT
many	14	.	TRBV9	TRBJ1-2	CASSVDHSTYGYTF	TGTGCCAGCAGCGTAGATCACAGCACATATGGCTACACCTTC
many	12	TRBD2	TRBV6-1	TRBJ2-1	CATRGGGNEQFF	TGTGCCACCCGGGGGGGCGGCAATGAGCAGTTCTTC
many	19	TRBD1	TRBV6-1	TRBJ1-6	CASTPDRGRLSSYNSPLHF	TGTGCCAGCACCCCGGACAGGGGACGTTTAAGCTCCTATAATTCACCCCTCCACTTT
.	13	TRBD1	TRBV20-1	TRBJ2-7	CSARSGTGNEQYF	TGCAGTGCTAGATCCGGGACAGGGAACGAGCAGTACTTC
many	14	.	TRBV4-2	TRBJ2-5	CASSLRDGGETQYF	TGTGCCAGCAGCCTCCGGGATGGAGGGGAGACCCAGTACTTC
many	16	TRBD1	TRBV5-1	TRBJ1-2	CASSLRTGGADYGYTF	TGCGCCAGCAGCTTGCGGACAGGGGGCGCAGACTATGGCTACACCTTC
many	14	.	TRBV3-1	TRBJ1-1	CASSQGHSNTEAFF	TGTGCCAGCAGTCAGGGACATTCGAACACTGAAGCTTTCTTT
.	13	.	TRBV6-4	TRBJ1-5	CASSEGLGQPQHF	TGTGCCAGCAGTGAGGGGTTAGGGCAGCCCCAGCATTTT
once	14	.	TRBV19	TRBJ2-7	CASSPPGVADEQYF	TGTGCCAGTAGTCCCCCAGGGGTCGCCGACGAGCAGTACTTC
few	16	TRBD1	TRBV4-1	TRBJ1-1	CASSPGTGLGNTEAFF	TGCGCCAGCAGCCCGGGGACAGGGTTAGGGAACACTGAAGCTTTCTTT
many	16	TRBD1	TRBV7-9	TRBJ1-4	CASSSHSLTGGEKLFF	TGTGCCAGCAGCTCCCACTCCTTGACAGGGGGTGAAAAACTGTTTTTT
many	14	.	TRBV5-1	TRBJ2-2	CASSLSWGTGELFF	TGCGCCAGCAGCCTATCGTGGGGCACCGGGGAGCTGTTTTTT
.	13	TRBD2	TRBV12-3/TRBV12-4	TRBJ2-7	CASSSPGGYEQYF	TGTGCCAGCAGTTCACCGGGGGGGTACGAGCAGTACTTC
.	15	.	TRBV19	TRBJ1-1	CASSIGSGGGTEAFF	TGTGCCAGTAGTATCGGGTCGGGAGGTGGCACTGAAGCTTTCTTT
.	16	.	TRBV15	TRBJ2-7	CATSRDSWTETYEQYF	TGTGCCACCAGCAGAGATTCATGGACGGAAACCTACGAGCAGTACTTC
.	13	.	TRBV7-9	TRBJ2-3	CAARGGGTDTQYF	TGTGCCGCTAGGGGCGGAGGCACAGATACGCAGTATTTT
.	16	TRBD1	TRBV10-3	TRBJ2-7	CAISESNRGPTYEQYF	TGTGCCATCAGTGAGTCGAACAGGGGGCCGACCTACGAGCAGTACTTC
few	16	TRBD1	TRBV5-1	TRBJ2-2	CASSSEGQGRAGELFF	TGCGCCAGCAGCTCGGAAGGACAGGGTCGGGCCGGGGAGCTGTTTTTT
.	16	TRBD1	TRBV19	TRBJ1-2	CASSTPGQGLFYGYTF	TGTGCCAGTAGTACGCCGGGACAGGGTCTTTTCTATGGCTACACCTTC
many	13	.	TRBV7-3	TRBJ1-2	CASSSSQSHGYTF	TGTGCCAGCAGCTCATCTCAATCCCATGGCTACACCTTC
many	13	.	TRBV6-1	TRBJ1-2	CASSPAQTYGYTF	TGTGCCAGCAGCCCCGCCCAGACGTATGGCTACACCTTC
many	15	.	TRBV7-2	TRBJ2-3	CASSLAGYGADTQYF	TGTGCCAGCAGCTTAGCGGGGTACGGGGCAGATACGCAGTATTTT
many	12	.	TRBV20-1	TRBJ2-7	CSASTDTYEQYF	TGCAGTGCTTCGACAGATACCTACGAGCAGTACTTC
.	14	TRBD1	TRBV25-1	TRBJ1-5	CASSEGTGNQPQHF	TGTGCCAGCAGTGAAGGGACAGGGAATCAGCCCCAGCATTTT
many	14	.	TRBV4-1	TRBJ1-6	CASSQVDSDSPLHF	TGCGCCAGCAGCCAAGTTGACAGTGATTCACCCCTCCACTTT
.	16	.	TRBV5-1	TRBJ2-1	CASRRDGSPTYNEQFF	TGCGCCAGCAGACGGGACGGATCTCCTACCTACAATGAGCAGTTCTTC
many	14	.	TRBV9	TRBJ2-1	CASSVRAGKDEQFF	TGTGCCAGCAGCGTAAGGGCGGGCAAGGATGAGCAGTTCTTC
many	14	TRBD1	TRBV7-8	TRBJ2-3	CASLWDSTTDTQYF	TGTGCCAGCTTGTGGGACAGTACCACAGATACGCAGTATTTT
.	14	TRBD1	TRBV19	TRBJ1-6	CASSETGGSSPLHF	TGTGCCAGTAGTGAGACAGGGGGGTCGTCGCCCCTCCACTTT
many	15	.	TRBV5-4	TRBJ1-6	CASSSPNLLNSPLHF	TGTGCCAGCAGCTCACCCAATCTACTCAATTCACCCCTCCACTTT